The 9 T cell receptor beta chains below were found in one sample sequenced in a study of OX40 agonist ivuxolimab in advanced cancers. This table comes from immunoSEQ multiplex PCR, and its TCRdb copy is limited to in-frame clones, with some not included. The sample shows 40,000 to 45,000 clones, 82% of them seen only once. This specimen was CD4+ or CD8+ T cells sorted from blood, taken in a trial of the OX40 agonist ivuxolimab. These receptors all stem from an adult with an advanced solid tumor such as melanoma, head and neck, liver or kidney cancer.

The rearrangement joins TRBV28 to TRBJ1-2, with D perhaps TRBD1 (5 bases). V lost 6 bases, J lost 2 bases, and 10 bases lay in between. This CDR3 has 13 amino acids. The germline CDR1 and CDR2 sequences are MDHEN and SYDVKM. The CDR3 here is CASRMGGNYGYTF. Here the CDR3 DNA reads TGTGCCAGCAGAATGGGGGGGAACTATGGCTACACCTTC.

The chain has TRBV30 and TRBJ1-1; 8 bases align to TRBD1. The germline CDR1 and CDR2 sequences are GTSNPN and SVGIG (reference sequence). The CDR3 contains 14 residues. V was clipped by 4 bases and J by 2 bases; unmatched bases: 6. The CDR3 region is CAWNTQGANTEAFF. The CDR3 coding sequence is TGTGCCTGGAACACTCAGGGGGCTAACACTGAAGCTTTCTTT.

The chain links TRBV6-5 to TRBJ2-1; 8 bases agree with TRBD1. V lost 6 bases, J lost 5 bases, and 9 bases stayed unmatched. This CDR3 has 15 amino acids. Germline CDR1 MNHEY, CDR2 SVGAGI. CDR3 coding DNA: TGTGCCAGCAGACCCTCCGGGACAGGACACAATGAGCAGTTCTTC. Protein sequence: CASRPSGTGHNEQFF.

This clone was observed once. This chain uses TRBV23-1 with TRBJ1-2; D is unclear. TRBV23-1 is identified as an open reading frame with a role that is uncertain. The CDR3 loop spans 15 amino acids. The V end lost 3 bases, the J end lost 3 bases, and 14 bases lay between the germline ends. The CDR3 reads CASSHRPMRHYGYTF. DNA of the CDR3: TGCGCCAGCAGTCACCGGCCCATGCGCCACTATGGCTACACCTTC.

This chain uses TRBV5-1 with TRBJ1-1; D is perhaps TRBD1 (5 bases). CDR1 and CDR2 (germline): SGHRS, YFSETQ. CDR3 length equals 15 residues. Trimming took off 2 bases at V and 0 bases at J, with 11 bases between the two ends. Written as DNA, the CDR3 is TGCGCCAGCAGCTTTAAAGGGGCTGTGAACACTGAAGCTTTCTTT. Protein: CASSFKGAVNTEAFF.

Notes on this clone: Germline and junction disagree at one end, which may indicate a read error. The gene calls are TRBV7-2 and TRBJ2-7; 11 bases are a match to TRBD2. The CDR3 consists of 17 residues. The germline V gene encodes CDR1 SGHTA and CDR2 FQGNSA. This chain's CDR3 is CASSSLISGRGSHEQYF. The CDR3 DNA reads as TGTGCCAGCAGCTCCCTCATTAGCGGGAGGGGCTCCCACGAGCAGTACTTC.

This clone was counted only a few times. The V call is TRBV4-3, the J call TRBJ1-2; no clear D gene. V lost 0 bases to trimming and J lost 4 bases, with 6 bases between them. The length of the CDR3 is 13 residues. Germline CDR1 LGHNA, CDR2 YSLEER. CDR3 amino acids: CASSQESRYGYTF. The CDR3 DNA is TGCGCCAGCAGCCAAGAGTCCCGCTATGGCTACACCTTC.

This clone appeared once. V usage is TRBV6-1 and J usage is TRBJ1-5; tentative D call: TRBD1 (6 bases). The length of the CDR3 is 14 residues. V lost 4 bases and J 4 bases, leaving 11 bases between the germline ends. Germline values: CDR1 MNHNS, CDR2 SASEGT. The CDR3 loop is CASSVGGGNQPQHF. CDR3 DNA: TGTGCCAGCAGTGTAGGGGGAGGGAATCAGCCCCAGCATTTT.

This rearrangement joins TRBV19 to TRBJ2-7; 8 bases are shared with TRBD1. This CDR3 region has 14 residues. The trim removed 5 bases at V and 7 bases at J, leaving 10 bases unmatched. CDR1 and CDR2 from the germline V gene are LNHDA and SQIVND (reference sequence). As DNA, the CDR3 is TGTGCCAGTAGTCCAGCAGGGGGCCCAAGGGAGCAGTACTTC. It encodes CASSPAGGPREQYF.